The entry that follows covers one T cell receptor beta chain sequence. Its specificity is unknown. The data were obtained in a study of PD-1 blockade in classical Hodgkin lymphoma. Study conclusions and caveats: For complete responders, baseline diversity was comparable to that of newly diagnosed patients. Researchers reported that CD4+ TCR diversity, though not CD8+, rose significantly by C4D1.

Germline V gene data show CDR1 as MNHEY and CDR2 as SVGAGI. V lost 0 bases and J 7 bases, leaving 10 bases between the germline ends. The CDR3 has 15 amino acids. All patients relapsed after autologous stem cell transplantation, and brentuximab vedotin exposure varied. Clones were read by immunoSEQ multiplex PCR, and TCRdb kept only the in-frame ones, dropping some. The table records around 12,000 clones, roughly four fifths of them present only once. The specimen was peripheral blood mononuclear cells (PBMCs), collected at baseline. The rearrangement links TRBV6-5 to TRBJ1-6; D ambiguous. This receptor was identified in a human donor with classical Hodgkin lymphoma. CDR3: CASSYSVLRNSPLHF. The DNA for the CDR3 is TGTGCCAGCAGTTACTCAGTGTTGCGGAATTCACCCCTCCACTTT.